Listed below are T cell receptor beta chains from one sample, sequenced in a study of cytotoxic CD8 clonotypes in ibrutinib-treated CLL. The method was immunoSEQ multiplex PCR; TCRdb's version includes in-frame clones alone and lacks a portion of them. The table includes 65,000 to 85,000 clones, roughly 80% detected once. The source was PBMCs, collected after 24 months of ibrutinib treatment. These TCRs come from a human donor with chronic lymphocytic leukemia. The CDR3 runs from the conserved cysteine through the conserved F or W. The D gene is left open where the match is weak. Some rows have no size entry. The others give once, few or many, or a class for an expanded clone.

>TRBJ2-7|TRBV2|NA|NA
TGTGCCAGCAGCGGTCGGGTGAACTATCCGGTTTTGTTGGGGGACTCCTACGAGCAGTACTTC
CASSGRVNYPVLLGDSYEQYF
>TRBJ2-5|TRBV6-1|once|TRBD1
TGTGCCAGCAGTGATGGACAGGGAGCTAAAGAGACCCAGTACTTC
CASSDGQGAKETQYF
>TRBJ1-1|TRBV11-2|NA|NA
TGTGCCAGCAGCGGCATGAGGGGAATGAACACTGAAGCTTTCTTT
CASSGMRGMNTEAFF
>TRBJ2-7|TRBV4-1|NA|TRBD1
TGCGCCAGCAGCCATCCCTTAACAGGGGATGGGGTCTACGAGCAGTACTTC
CASSHPLTGDGVYEQYF
>TRBJ1-2|TRBV30|NA|NA
TGTGCCTACTCCAGGGAAGACGGCTACACCTTC
CAYSREDGYTF
>TRBJ2-5|TRBV10-3|NA|NA
TGTGCCATCAGTGAGGTGATTCAAGAGACCCAGTACTTC
CAISEVIQETQYF
>TRBJ2-5|TRBV4-1|NA|NA
TGCGCCAGCTTCCAAGAGACCCAGTACTTC
CASFQETQYF
>TRBJ1-6|TRBV4-3|NA|NA
TGCGCCAGCAGCCAAGATCGAGGTCAAAATTCACCCCTCCACTTT
CASSQDRGQNSPLHF
>TRBJ2-5|TRBV5-5|NA|TRBD2
TGTGCCAGCAGCTTCGGGACTAGCGGGTTACACGGGGGAGAGACCCAGTACTTC
CASSFGTSGLHGGETQYF
>TRBJ2-7|TRBV21-1|NA|NA
TGTGCCAGCAGCATATTACAGGAACGGTCCCACTACGAGCAGTACTTC
CASSILQERSHYEQYF
>TRBJ2-7|TRBV6-1|NA|TRBD1
TGTGCCAGCAGATATAACAGGGGCTACGAGCAGTACTTC
CASRYNRGYEQYF